The 32 T cell receptor beta chains below were found in one sample sequenced in a study of monozygotic twins with inflammatory bowel disease. TCRdb derives one entry per CDR3 protein from the 5' RACE reads, leaving out DNA. The sample table includes fewer than 550,000 distinct CDR3 sequences. The sequencing sample was made of blood. These receptors were collected from a human donor with ulcerative colitis or Crohn's disease, or a healthy co-twin of an affected twin (not recorded which).

This chain connects TRBV5-1 to TRBJ2-7. The CDR3 is 13 residues long. The V gene's germline CDR1 is SGHRS and CDR2 YFSETQ. The CDR3 sequence: CASSRGPPREQYF.

The chain joins TRBV4-1 to TRBJ2-7; absent DNA, TCRdb's TRBD1 call cannot be checked. Looked up from germline, CDR1 is MGHRA and CDR2 is YSYEKL. This CDR3 comprises 15 residues. The CDR3: CASSQDRNAPYEQYF.

This chain links TRBV7-9 with TRBJ1-1; TCRdb selects TRBD1, and the lack of DNA leaves this call unchecked. CDR1 and CDR2 (germline): SEHNR, FQNEAQ (reference sequence). The CDR3 is 15 residues long. The chain's CDR3 is CASSFRDPRNTEAFF.

The chain is built from TRBV20-1 and TRBJ1-5. The CDR3 runs 14 residues. The germline gives CDR1 DFQATT, CDR2 SNEGSKA (reference sequence). CDR3 region: CSASKGLGNQPQHF.

The chain combines TRBV11-1 with TRBJ2-3; TCRdb outputs TRBD1, but without DNA this stays unchecked. The CDR3 has 19 residues. In germline, CDR1 is SGHAT, CDR2 FQDESV (reference sequence). CDR3 sequence reads: CASSALVTRQGASGTTQYF.

The chain is built from TRBV12-3 or TRBV12-4 and TRBJ2-1. This CDR3 has 14 amino acids. CDR3 sequence: CATKAAGLYNEQFF.

The chain couples TRBV12-3 or TRBV12-4 to TRBJ2-7; TCRdb names TRBD2, which stays unverified in the absence of DNA. The CDR3 totals 15 residues. The CDR3 loop reads CASSLRARRSYEQYF.

This chain links TRBV9 with TRBJ2-1; TCRdb returns TRBD1, unconfirmable since there is no DNA. CDR3 size: 16 residues. Germline V gene data show CDR1 as SGDLS and CDR2 as YYNGEE. The CDR3 sequence: CASSASGTSSYNEQFF.

V gene TRBV7-9 combines with J gene TRBJ1-3; with no DNA, the TCRdb D assignment of TRBD1 cannot be verified. Germline-derived CDR1 and CDR2 are SEHNR and FQNEAQ (reference sequence). CDR3 length equals 15 residues. The CDR3 loop reads CASSSGGGTGNTIYF.

The chain couples TRBV6-6 to TRBJ1-1; TCRdb proposes TRBD1, but this gene call is untestable without DNA. The CDR3 contains 14 residues. Per germline, CDR1 MNHNY and CDR2 SVGAGI (reference sequence). The chain's CDR3 is CASSHGDRPTEAFF.

J is TRBJ2-3 and V is TRBV7-2; TCRdb's D gene call, TRBD1, goes unchecked for lack of DNA. Per germline, CDR1 SGHTA and CDR2 FQGNSA. This CDR3 has 15 amino acids. The CDR3 loop is CASSLEGTGTDTQYF.

This chain uses TRBV25-1 with TRBJ2-3; absent DNA, TCRdb's TRBD2 call cannot be checked. The CDR3 is 15 residues long. Germline-derived CDR1 and CDR2 are MGHDK and SYGVNS. The CDR3 here is CASRTSGRAGDTQYF.

The J gene is TRBJ2-2, the V gene TRBV20-1; as DNA is missing, the TRBD2 call by TCRdb cannot be tested. Germline V CDR1 and CDR2: DFQATT, SNEGSKA (reference sequence). The CDR3 totals 14 residues. CDR3 region: CSASDGGATGELFF.

The chain couples TRBV9 to TRBJ2-1; without DNA, the TCRdb call of TRBD2 cannot be checked. Germline CDR1 is SGDLS and CDR2 is YYNGEE. This CDR3 spans 15 amino acids. CDR3 sequence reads: CASSPQREGLGEQFF.

This chain joins TRBV5-1 and TRBJ2-4. Germline V gene sequence: CDR1 SGHRS, CDR2 YFSETQ. This CDR3 contains 12 residues. The CDR3 loop is CASSNAKNIQYF.

V is TRBV28 and J is TRBJ1-1. The CDR3 is 13 amino acids. Germline values: CDR1 MDHEN, CDR2 SYDVKM. The CDR3 here is CASRITSNTEAFF.

The CDR3 protein is CASSQTDIQYF. The chain couples TRBV18 to TRBJ2-4. The CDR3 contains 11 residues. The germline gives CDR1 KGHSH, CDR2 LQKENI. The whole variable domain, filled in from reference TRBV18 and TRBJ2-4, reads NAGVMQNPRHLVRRRGQEARLRCSPMKGHSHVYWYRQLPEEGLKFMVYLQKENIIDESGMPKERFSAEFPKEGPSILRIQQVVRGDSAAYFCASSQTDIQYFGAGTRLSVL.

The J gene is TRBJ1-2, the V gene TRBV19. The germline gives CDR1 LNHDA, CDR2 SQIVND (reference sequence). The CDR3 sequence is 12 residues long. The CDR3 loop is CASNIGSDGYTF.

The CDR3 is CASRTDSRGNQPQHF. The chain recombines TRBV6-1 with TRBJ1-5; TCRdb designates TRBD1, a call that cannot be tested without DNA. The germline V gene encodes CDR1 MNHNS and CDR2 SASEGT. This CDR3 is built from 15 residues.

The gene calls are TRBV5-1 and TRBJ2-7; TCRdb designates TRBD1, a call that cannot be tested without DNA. Germline assignment: CDR1 SGHRS and CDR2 YFSETQ. This CDR3 is built from 17 residues. CDR3 region: CASSLRGEDWFIYEQYF.

The rearrangement uses TRBV6-5 and TRBJ2-2. CDR1 and CDR2 (germline): MNHEY, SVGAGI. The CDR3 has 15 amino acids. This CDR3 reads CASSYSNQDTGELFF.

V and J are TRBV15 and TRBJ2-7; TCRdb's D gene call, TRBD2, goes unchecked for lack of DNA. This CDR3 has 15 residues. Germline V gene sequence: CDR1 LNHNV, CDR2 YYDKDF (reference sequence). The CDR3 is CATSRDLAGTYEQYF.

J is TRBJ1-2 and V is TRBV2. CDR3 length: 12 residues. Germline CDR1 reads SNHLY; CDR2 reads FYNNEI. CDR3 protein: CASSEEVLGYTF.

The chain recombines TRBV18 with TRBJ2-1; with no DNA, the TCRdb D assignment of TRBD1 cannot be verified. This CDR3 spans 14 amino acids. Germline values: CDR1 KGHSH, CDR2 LQKENI. This chain's CDR3 is CASSPSAGGAWQFF.

CDR3 sequence: CASSQDAGSGNTIYF. The chain uses TRBV3-1 and TRBJ1-3. The CDR3 is 15 residues long. CDR1 and CDR2 from the germline V gene are LGHDT and YNNKEL (reference sequence).

This rearrangement joins TRBV9 to TRBJ2-2. CDR1 and CDR2 from the germline V gene are SGDLS and YYNGEE. This CDR3 comprises 14 residues. Here the CDR3 reads CASSVDMRPGELFF.

The gene calls are TRBV11-2 and TRBJ2-5; with no DNA, the TCRdb D assignment of TRBD2 cannot be verified. This CDR3 region has 15 residues. Germline CDR1 SGHAT, CDR2 FQNNGV. The CDR3 is CASSRGGRGQETQYF. The full variable domain, its missing parts supplied by reference TRBV11-2 and TRBJ2-5, is EAGVAQSPRYKIIEKRQSVAFWCNPISGHATLYWYQQILGQGPKLLIQFQNNGVVDDSQLPKDRFSAERLKGVDSTLKIQPAKLEDSAVYLCASSRGGRGQETQYFGPGTRLLVL.

CDR3 sequence: CASSTRLPGVTYNEQFF. The chain recombines TRBV9 with TRBJ2-1; TCRdb outputs TRBD1, but without DNA this stays unchecked. This CDR3 has 17 amino acids. The germline CDR1 and CDR2 sequences are SGDLS and YYNGEE. Full variable domain (outside the CDR3, taken from reference TRBV9 and TRBJ2-1): DSGVTQTPKHLITATGQRVTLRCSPRSGDLSVYWYQQSLDQGLQFLIQYYNGEERAKGNILERFSAQQFPDLHSELNLSSLELGDSALYFCASSTRLPGVTYNEQFFGPGTRLTVL.

This chain links TRBV15 with TRBJ2-2. The germline V gene has CDR1 LNHNV and CDR2 YYDKDF (reference sequence). CDR3 length equals 14 residues. The CDR3 is CATSRVANTGELFF.

The chain carries TRBV6-1 and TRBJ2-1; the D call from TCRdb, TRBD2, cannot be confirmed without DNA. From germline, CDR1 is MNHNS and CDR2 SASEGT. The length of the CDR3 is 15 residues. The CDR3 sequence is CASCIGTSGANEQFF.

This rearrangement joins TRBV12-3 or TRBV12-4 to TRBJ1-2; without DNA, the TCRdb call of TRBD1 cannot be checked. The CDR3 is made up of 14 amino acids. The CDR3 sequence is CASSPRGVAYGYSF.

The V gene is TRBV2, the J gene TRBJ1-1; TCRdb names TRBD1, which stays unverified in the absence of DNA. The V gene's germline CDR1 is SNHLY and CDR2 FYNNEI. The CDR3 totals 14 residues. The CDR3 protein is CASSEQGFGTEAFF.